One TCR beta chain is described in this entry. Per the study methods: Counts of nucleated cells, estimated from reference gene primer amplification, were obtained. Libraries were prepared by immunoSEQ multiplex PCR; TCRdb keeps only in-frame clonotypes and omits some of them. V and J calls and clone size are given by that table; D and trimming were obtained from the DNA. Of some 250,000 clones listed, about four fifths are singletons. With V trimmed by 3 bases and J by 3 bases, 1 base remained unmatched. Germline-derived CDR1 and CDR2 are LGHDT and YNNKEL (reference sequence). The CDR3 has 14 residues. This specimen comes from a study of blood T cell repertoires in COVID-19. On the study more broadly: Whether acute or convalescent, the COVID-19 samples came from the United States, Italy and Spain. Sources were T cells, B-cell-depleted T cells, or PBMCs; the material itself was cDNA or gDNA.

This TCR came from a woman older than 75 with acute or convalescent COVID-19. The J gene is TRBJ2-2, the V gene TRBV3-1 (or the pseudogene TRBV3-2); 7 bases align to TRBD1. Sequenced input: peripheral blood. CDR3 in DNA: TGTGCCAGCAGCCAGACAGGGTACACCGGGGAGCTGTTTTTT. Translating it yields CASSQTGYTGELFF.